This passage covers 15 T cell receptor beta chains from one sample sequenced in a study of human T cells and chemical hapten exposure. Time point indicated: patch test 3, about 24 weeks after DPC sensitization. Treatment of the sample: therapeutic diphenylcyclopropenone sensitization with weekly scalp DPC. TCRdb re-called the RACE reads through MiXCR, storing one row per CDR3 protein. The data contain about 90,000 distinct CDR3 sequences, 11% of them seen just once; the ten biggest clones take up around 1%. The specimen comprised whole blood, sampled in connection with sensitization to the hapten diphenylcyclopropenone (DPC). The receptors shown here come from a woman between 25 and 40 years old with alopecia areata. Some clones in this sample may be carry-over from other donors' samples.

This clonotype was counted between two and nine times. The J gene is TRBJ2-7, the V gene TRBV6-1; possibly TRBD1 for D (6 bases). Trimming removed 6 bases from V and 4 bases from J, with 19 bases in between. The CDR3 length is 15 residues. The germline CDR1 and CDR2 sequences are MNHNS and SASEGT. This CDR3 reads CASRGRGSVKYEQYF. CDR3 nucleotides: TGTGCCAGCAGAGGCAGGGGTTCCGTCAAGTACGAGCAGTACTTC.

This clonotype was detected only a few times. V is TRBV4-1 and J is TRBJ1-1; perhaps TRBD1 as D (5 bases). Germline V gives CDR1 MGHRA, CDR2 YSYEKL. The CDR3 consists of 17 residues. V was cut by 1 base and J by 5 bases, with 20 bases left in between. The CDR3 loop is CASSQGHPGLWATEAFF. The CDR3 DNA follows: TGCGCCAGCAGCCAAGGCCACCCGGGACTGTGGGCAACTGAAGCTTTCTTT.

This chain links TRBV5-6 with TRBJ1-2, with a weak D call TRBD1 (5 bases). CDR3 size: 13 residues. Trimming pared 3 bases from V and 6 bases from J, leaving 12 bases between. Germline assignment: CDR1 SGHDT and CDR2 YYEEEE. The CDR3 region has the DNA TGTGCCAGCAGCTCCCTGGGGGAGGATGGCTACACCTTC. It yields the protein CASSSLGEDGYTF. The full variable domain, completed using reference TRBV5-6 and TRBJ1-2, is DAGVTQSPTHLIKTRGQQVTLRCSPKSGHDTVSWYQQALGQGPQFIFQYYEEEERQRGNFPDRFSGHQFPNYSSELNVNALLLGDSALYLCASSSLGEDGYTFGSGTRLTVV.

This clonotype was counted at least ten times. The CDR3 loop is CSVRGQTDTQYF. The DNA of the CDR3 is TGCAGCGTGAGGGGTCAAACAGATACGCAGTATTTT. The gene calls are TRBV29-1 and TRBJ2-3; the D gene could be TRBD1 or TRBD2 (5 bases each). Trimming took 6 bases from V and 3 from J, leaving 10 bases between them. The CDR3 loop spans 12 amino acids. Germline V gives CDR1 SQVTM, CDR2 ANQGSEA.

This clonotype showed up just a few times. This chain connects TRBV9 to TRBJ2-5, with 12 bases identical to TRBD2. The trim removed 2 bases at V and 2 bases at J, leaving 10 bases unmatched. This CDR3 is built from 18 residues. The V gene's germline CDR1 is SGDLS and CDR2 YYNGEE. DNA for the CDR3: TGTGCCAGCAGCGTCTATTCGGCGCTAGCGGGGGGGCAAGAGACCCAGTACTTC. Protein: CASSVYSALAGGQETQYF.

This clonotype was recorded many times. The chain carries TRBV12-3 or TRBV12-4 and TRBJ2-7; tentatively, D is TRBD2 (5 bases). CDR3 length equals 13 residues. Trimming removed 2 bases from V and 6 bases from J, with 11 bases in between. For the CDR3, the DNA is TGTGCCAGCAGTTTATGGCTCCGGGGCGAGCAGTACTTC. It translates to CASSLWLRGEQYF.

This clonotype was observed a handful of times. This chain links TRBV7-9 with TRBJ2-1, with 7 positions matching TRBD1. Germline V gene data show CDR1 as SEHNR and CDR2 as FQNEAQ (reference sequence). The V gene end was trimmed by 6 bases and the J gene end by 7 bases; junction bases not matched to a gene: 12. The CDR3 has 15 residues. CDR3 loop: CASRRPVTGMNEQFF. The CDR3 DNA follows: TGTGCCAGCAGACGTCCCGTGACAGGGATGAATGAGCAGTTCTTC.

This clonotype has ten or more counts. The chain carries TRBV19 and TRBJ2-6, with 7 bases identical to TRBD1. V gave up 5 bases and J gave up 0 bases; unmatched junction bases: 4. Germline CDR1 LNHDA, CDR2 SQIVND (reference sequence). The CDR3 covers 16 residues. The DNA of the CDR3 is TGTGCCAGTAGTGCCAGGGGGACCTCTGGGGCCAACGTCCTGACTTTC. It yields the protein CASSARGTSGANVLTF. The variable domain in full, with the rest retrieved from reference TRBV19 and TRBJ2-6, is DGGITQSPKYLFRKEGQNVTLSCEQNLNHDAMYWYRQDPGQGLRLIYYSQIVNDFQKGDIAEGYSVSREKKESFPLTVTSAQKNPTAFYLCASSARGTSGANVLTFGAGSRLTVL.

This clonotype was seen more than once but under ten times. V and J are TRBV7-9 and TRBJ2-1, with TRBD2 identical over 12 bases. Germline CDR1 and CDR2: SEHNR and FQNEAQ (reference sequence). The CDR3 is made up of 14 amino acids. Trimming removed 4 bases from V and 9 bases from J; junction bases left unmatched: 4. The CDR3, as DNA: TGTGCCAGCAGCTCTAGCGGGAGGGCCGCTGAGCAGTTCTTC. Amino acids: CASSSSGRAAEQFF.

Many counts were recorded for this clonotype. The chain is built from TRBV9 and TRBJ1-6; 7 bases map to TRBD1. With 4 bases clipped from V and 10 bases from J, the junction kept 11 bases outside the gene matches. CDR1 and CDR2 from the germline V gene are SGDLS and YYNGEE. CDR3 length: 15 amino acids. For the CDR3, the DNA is TGTGCCAGCAGCCCGGGGCCCCACAGGGGATCACCCCTCCACTTT. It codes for CASSPGPHRGSPLHF. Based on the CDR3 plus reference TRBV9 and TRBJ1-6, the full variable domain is DSGVTQTPKHLITATGQRVTLRCSPRSGDLSVYWYQQSLDQGLQFLIQYYNGEERAKGNILERFSAQQFPDLHSELNLSSLELGDSALYFCASSPGPHRGSPLHFGNGTRLTVT.

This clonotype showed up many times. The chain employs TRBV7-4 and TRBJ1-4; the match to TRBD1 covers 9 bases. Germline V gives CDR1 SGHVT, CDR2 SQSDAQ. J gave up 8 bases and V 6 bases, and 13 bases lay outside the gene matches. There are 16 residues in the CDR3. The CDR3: CASRSCRDRVKEKLFF. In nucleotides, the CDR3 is TGTGCCAGCAGATCCTGCCGGGACAGGGTGAAGGAAAAACTGTTTTTT.

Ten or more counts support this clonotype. CDR3 sequence reads: CASSSSQGFGEKLFF. CDR3 nucleotide sequence: TGTGCCAGTAGTAGTTCCCAGGGTTTCGGTGAAAAACTGTTTTTT. The chain has TRBV19 and TRBJ1-4; possibly TRBD1 for D (5 bases). CDR1 is LNHDA, CDR2 SQIVND, per germline (reference sequence). V lost 4 bases, J lost 7 bases, and 16 bases lay in between. The CDR3 totals 15 residues.

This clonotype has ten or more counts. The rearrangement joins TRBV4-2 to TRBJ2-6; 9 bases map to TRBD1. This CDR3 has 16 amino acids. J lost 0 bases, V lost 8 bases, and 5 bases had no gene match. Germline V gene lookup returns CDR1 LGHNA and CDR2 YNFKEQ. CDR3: CASARDRDSGANVLTF. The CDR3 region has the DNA TGTGCCAGCGCCCGGGACAGGGACTCTGGGGCCAACGTCCTGACTTTC.

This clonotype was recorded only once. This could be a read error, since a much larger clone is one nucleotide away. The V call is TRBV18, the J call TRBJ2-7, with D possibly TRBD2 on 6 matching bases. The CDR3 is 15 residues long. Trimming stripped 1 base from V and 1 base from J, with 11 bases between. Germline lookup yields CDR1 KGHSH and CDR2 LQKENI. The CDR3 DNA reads TGTGCCAGCTCACCACGGGAGGAGGCTTCCTACGAGCAGTACTTC. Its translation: CASSPREEASYEQYF.

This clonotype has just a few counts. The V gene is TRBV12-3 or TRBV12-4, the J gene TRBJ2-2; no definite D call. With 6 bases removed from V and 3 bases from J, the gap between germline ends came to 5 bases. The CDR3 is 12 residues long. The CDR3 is CASSAYTGELFF. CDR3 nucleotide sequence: TGTGCCAGCAGCGCCTACACCGGGGAGCTGTTTTTT.